This TCR beta chain was documented in a study of technical replicates of blood from several donors (TCRdb year 2017). V and J are trimmed by 5 bases and 2 bases, and the gene matches miss 4 bases of the junction. CDR3 length: 15 amino acids, cysteine to phenylalanine. Only CDR3 DNA remains: 45 bases, in frame from the first base. Reading the germline V gene (reference sequence) gives CDR1 SEHNR and CDR2 FQNEAQ. Library preparation employed the immunoSEQ multiplex PCR assay. TCRdb mirrors the immuneACCESS table, restricted to in-frame sequences. Some clones are absent from its copies; in checked studies, under half trace to an unresolved V gene, and the reason for the others is unknown. The sample table contains 55,000 to 75,000 clones; only one count was recorded for about nine tenths of them. The top ten clonotypes cover 3% to 5% of the sample. Remarks on this clone: This clone's antigen is unknown. There are no base qualities to consult, and no much larger clone falls within one base.

Sequencing was carried out using PBMCs. This clonotype was sampled from a human donor in good health. Some clones in this sample may be carry-over from other donors' samples. The chain is assembled from TRBV7-9 and TRBJ2-1; the central 9 bases match TRBD2. The CDR3 protein is CASSRLAGPYNEQFF. The sequenced DNA: TGTGCCAGCAGCCGGCTAGCGGGACCCTACAATGAGCAGTTCTTC.